Listed below are T cell receptor beta chains from one sample, sequenced in a study of CD8 T cells in ankylosing spondylitis. TCRdb re-analysed the 5' RACE reads in MiXCR, keeping a single row per CDR3 protein. Among 150,000 to 200,000 distinct CDR3 sequences listed, around 13% were seen once. Source material: blood, either unsorted or a sorted T cell fraction (not recorded which). The receptors shown here come from a female donor with ankylosing spondylitis or in good health (not recorded which). Both conserved end residues are part of each CDR3. D genes are given only for firm matches. Clone sizes are given selectively: once, few, many, or a class where the clone is expanded.

>.|.|TRBV5-6|TRBJ1-2
CASSLAMAVDYGYTF
TGTGCCAGCAGCTTGGCCATGGCAGTCGACTATGGCTACACCTTC
>many|.|TRBV12-3/TRBV12-4|TRBJ2-7
CASNLGGLQYEQYF
TGTGCCAGCAATCTCGGGGGGCTTCAATACGAGCAGTACTTC
>many|.|TRBV29-1|TRBJ1-2
CSVDTEYGYTF
TGCAGCGTTGACACAGAGTATGGCTACACCTTC
>many|TRBD2|TRBV25-1|TRBJ2-2
CASSPGGAPNTGELFF
TGTGCCAGCAGTCCCGGGGGGGCGCCGAACACCGGGGAGCTGTTTTTT
>many|.|TRBV29-1|TRBJ2-3
CSLDILGTQYF
TGCAGCTTAGATATACTGGGTACGCAGTATTTT
>many|TRBD1|TRBV29-1|TRBJ1-1
CSVVVGQAGGVAFF
TGCAGCGTTGTGGTGGGACAGGCGGGAGGGGTAGCTTTCTTT
>many|TRBD2|TRBV24-1|TRBJ2-1
CATSDSASGSSYNEQFF
TGTGCCACCAGTGATTCCGCTAGCGGCAGCTCCTACAATGAGCAGTTCTTC
>many|TRBD2|TRBV7-2|TRBJ2-1
CASSLAWGGYNEQFF
TGTGCCAGCAGCTTAGCGTGGGGAGGGTACAATGAGCAGTTCTTC
>.|TRBD2|TRBV29-1|TRBJ2-3
CSVEPREGTDTQYF
TGCAGCGTTGAACCCCGGGAGGGGACAGATACGCAGTATTTT
>.|.|TRBV30|TRBJ2-7
CALGLGREQYF
TGTGCCTTGGGACTGGGGAGAGAGCAGTACTTC
>many|.|TRBV29-1|TRBJ2-5
CSVDRPAQETQYF
TGCAGCGTTGACCGTCCAGCTCAAGAGACCCAGTACTTC
>.|.|TRBV19|TRBJ2-2
CASRDTSNTGELFF
TGTGCCAGTAGGGACACATCGAACACCGGGGAGCTGTTTTTT
>many|.|TRBV4-3|TRBJ1-2
CASSQEAANWDYGYTF
TGCGCCAGCAGCCAAGAGGCCGCCAATTGGGACTATGGCTACACCTTC
>many|.|TRBV7-7|TRBJ2-1
CASSLGGPGANEQFF
TGTGCTAGCAGCTTAGGAGGGCCCGGGGCCAACGAGCAGTTCTTC
>many|.|TRBV15|TRBJ2-1
CATSRGERYAQFF
TGTGCCACCAGCAGAGGCGAGCGATACGCGCAGTTCTTC
>.|TRBD2|TRBV20-1|TRBJ2-2
CSATARGAGTNTGELFF
TGCAGTGCTACCGCCCGGGGAGCGGGGACGAACACCGGGGAGCTGTTTTTT
>many|.|TRBV6-2/TRBV6-3|TRBJ2-1
CASSPTANNEQFF
TGTGCCAGCAGTCCGACCGCTAACAATGAGCAGTTCTTC
>.|.|TRBV29-1|TRBJ1-2
CSGSRGSEGYTF
TGCAGCGGATCCAGGGGATCGGAGGGCTACACCTTC
>few|TRBD1|TRBV30|TRBJ1-5
CAWSRGQAGNQPQHF
TGTGCCTGGAGCCGAGGACAGGCGGGCAATCAGCCCCAGCATTTT
>few|.|TRBV7-2|TRBJ2-1
CAGGRGPWDEQFF
TGTGCCGGGGGCCGGGGGCCGTGGGATGAGCAGTTCTTC
>few|.|TRBV7-8|TRBJ2-3
CASSFAPRTGDTDTQYF
TGTGCCAGCAGCTTCGCGCCGCGGACGGGAGACACAGATACGCAGTATTTT
>.|.|TRBV10-3|TRBJ2-1
CAISESIGRSYNEQFF
TGTGCCATCAGTGAGTCCATCGGTCGCTCCTACAATGAGCAGTTCTTC
>few|.|TRBV6-1|TRBJ1-1
CASSRPRSGNTEAFF
TGTGCCAGCAGCAGGCCCAGGTCGGGGAACACTGAAGCTTTCTTT
>few|.|TRBV29-1|TRBJ2-3
CSVARILTDTQYF
TGCAGCGTGGCCCGAATCCTCACAGATACGCAGTATTTT
>many|.|TRBV29-1|TRBJ1-5
CSAGGEGQPQHF
TGCAGCGCTGGCGGGGAGGGTCAGCCCCAGCATTTT
>many|TRBD1|TRBV7-2|TRBJ1-1
CASSFRTGPNTEAFF
TGTGCCAGCAGCTTTAGGACAGGCCCGAACACTGAAGCTTTCTTT
>many|.|TRBV5-1|TRBJ1-1
CASGEGGRNTEAFF
TGCGCCAGTGGCGAAGGGGGAAGGAACACTGAAGCTTTCTTT
>many|.|TRBV10-3|TRBJ1-5
CAISDQGSKPQHF
TGTGCCATCAGTGACCAGGGTAGCAAGCCCCAGCATTTT
>.|.|TRBV6-1|TRBJ2-1
CASAIIADNEQFF
TGTGCCTCAGCAATAATCGCCGACAATGAGCAGTTCTTC
>many|.|TRBV7-2|TRBJ1-1
CASSFPVQLNTEAFF
TGTGCCAGCAGCTTTCCCGTACAACTGAACACTGAAGCTTTCTTT
>once|.|TRBV7-2|TRBJ1-5
CANSLTADQPQHF
TGTGCCAACAGCTTAACTGCGGATCAGCCCCAGCATTTT
>many|.|TRBV10-3|TRBJ1-4
CAISESGTNEKLFF
TGTGCCATCAGTGAGTCGGGCACCAATGAAAAACTGTTTTTT
>many|.|TRBV7-8|TRBJ2-3
CASSLDGLGTDTQYF
TGTGCCAGCAGCTTAGATGGTTTGGGCACAGATACGCAGTATTTT
>many|.|TRBV27|TRBJ1-5
CASSPLPGSNQPQHF
TGTGCCAGCAGTCCCCTTCCGGGGAGCAATCAGCCCCAGCATTTT
>many|.|TRBV28|TRBJ1-1
CASTGEGPWTEAFF
TGTGCCAGCACGGGTGAGGGGCCTTGGACTGAAGCTTTCTTT
>many|.|TRBV20-1|TRBJ2-7
CSARSGLPGEQYF
TGCAGTGCTAGGTCCGGGCTACCTGGCGAGCAGTACTTC
>few|.|TRBV20-1|TRBJ2-4
CSAGTSTLAKNIQYF
TGCAGTGCTGGGACTTCTACTTTAGCCAAAAACATTCAGTACTTC
>.|.|TRBV9|TRBJ1-2
CASSVRQGSYGYTF
TGTGCCAGCAGCGTACGGCAGGGGTCCTATGGCTACACCTTC
>few|.|TRBV20-1|TRBJ1-4
CSTKIYEKLFF
TGCAGTACCAAAATATATGAAAAACTGTTTTTT
>many|.|TRBV20-1|TRBJ1-5
CSASQGRNQPQHF
TGCAGTGCTAGTCAGGGTCGCAATCAGCCCCAGCATTTT
>many|.|TRBV18|TRBJ2-7
CASSGSSYEQYF
TGTGCCAGCAGCGGCAGCTCCTACGAGCAGTACTTC
>many|TRBD2|TRBV7-2|TRBJ2-7
CASSFISGLALPEQYF
TGTGCCAGCAGCTTTATTTCGGGACTAGCTCTTCCCGAGCAGTACTTC
>.|TRBD2|TRBV7-2|TRBJ2-1
CASSNGLAGYDEQFF
TGTGCCAGCAGCAACGGACTAGCGGGTTACGATGAGCAGTTCTTC
>many|.|TRBV9|TRBJ2-7
CASSVGAETYEQYF
TGTGCCAGCAGCGTAGGCGCGGAGACCTACGAGCAGTACTTC
>many|TRBD2|TRBV29-1|TRBJ2-1
CSVEASSGWNEQFF
TGCAGCGTTGAAGCATCTAGCGGTTGGAATGAGCAGTTCTTC
>.|.|TRBV20-1|TRBJ2-1
CSARGKLSNEQFF
TGCAGTGCTAGAGGAAAGTTGAGCAATGAGCAGTTCTTC
>few|TRBD1|TRBV7-2|TRBJ2-3
CASSPTRTGGTDTQYF
TGTGCCAGCAGCCCTACCAGGACAGGGGGCACAGATACGCAGTATTTT
>many|.|TRBV5-1|TRBJ2-5
CASSLSRTLQETQYF
TGCGCCAGCAGCTTGTCCCGGACACTCCAAGAGACCCAGTACTTC
>many|.|TRBV12-3/TRBV12-4|TRBJ1-6
CASSLRAYNSPLHF
TGTGCCAGCAGTTTGCGTGCTTATAATTCACCCCTCCACTTT
>few|.|TRBV27|TRBJ2-7
CASSKGAGSGEQYF
TGTGCCAGCAGTAAAGGGGCAGGGAGTGGCGAGCAGTACTTC
>many|TRBD1|TRBV5-1|TRBJ1-1
CASSFTPGTVMNTEAFF
TGCGCCAGCAGCTTCACCCCCGGGACAGTCATGAACACTGAAGCTTTCTTT
>many|.|TRBV2|TRBJ2-5
CASSEWAVGETQYF
TGTGCCAGCAGTGAATGGGCAGTTGGAGAGACCCAGTACTTC
>many|TRBD1|TRBV7-3|TRBJ1-2
CASSPRTGGGYTF
TGTGCCAGCAGCCCACGGACAGGGGGTGGCTACACCTTC
>many|TRBD2|TRBV18|TRBJ2-1
CASSPEREISYNEQFF
TGTGCCAGCTCACCAGAGCGGGAGATCTCCTACAATGAGCAGTTCTTC
>few|TRBD2|TRBV24-1|TRBJ2-7
CATSDPLAGAYEQYF
TGTGCCACCAGTGATCCACTAGCGGGGGCATACGAGCAGTACTTC
>many|.|TRBV5-5|TRBJ2-1
CASSPSWGLQNHNEQFF
TGTGCCAGCAGCCCGTCCTGGGGACTCCAAAACCACAATGAGCAGTTCTTC
>.|.|TRBV11-1|TRBJ2-2
CASSLRTLNTGELFF
TGTGCCAGCAGCTTGAGGACTTTAAACACCGGGGAGCTGTTTTTT
>.|.|TRBV28|TRBJ2-2
CASKQGGDTGELFF
TGTGCCAGCAAACAGGGAGGAGACACCGGGGAGCTGTTTTTT
>many|TRBD1|TRBV19|TRBJ1-2
CASSTRQGHYGYTF
TGTGCCAGTAGCACTCGACAGGGACACTATGGCTACACCTTC